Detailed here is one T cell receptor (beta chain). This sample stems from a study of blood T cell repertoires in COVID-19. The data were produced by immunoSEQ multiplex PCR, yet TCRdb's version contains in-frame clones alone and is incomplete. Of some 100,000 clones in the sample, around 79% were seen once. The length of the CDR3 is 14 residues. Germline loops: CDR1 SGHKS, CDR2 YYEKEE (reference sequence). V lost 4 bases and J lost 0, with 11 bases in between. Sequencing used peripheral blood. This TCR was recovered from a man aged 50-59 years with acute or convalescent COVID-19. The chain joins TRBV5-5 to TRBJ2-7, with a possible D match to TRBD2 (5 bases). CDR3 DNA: TGTGCCAGCAGCCTGGACTCGTTCTCCTACGAGCAGTACTTC. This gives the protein CASSLDSFSYEQYF.